The 22 T cell receptor beta chains presented below share a single source sample, sequenced in a study of long-term antiretroviral therapy in people with HIV. The assay used was immunoSEQ (version v3.0), run at survey level. Repertoires were generated with immunoSEQ multiplex PCR, while TCRdb's copy carries only in-frame clones and drops some. The sample has around 17,000 clones, 76% seen once. Sample: unsorted PBMCs, taken about 2.4 years before starting antiretroviral therapy. The receptor set was obtained from a woman aged 45-59 years with HIV.

The chain couples TRBV5-5 to TRBJ2-5; D remains unclear. With the DNA end fitting TRBJ2-7 better, the J assignment may be wrong. In germline, CDR1 is SGHKS, CDR2 YYEKEE (reference sequence). This CDR3 is 13 amino acids long. CDR3 in DNA: TGTGCCAGCAGCTTGGCCCCCAGCAACGAGCAGTACTTC. The encoded protein is CASSLAPSNEQYF.

The chain has TRBV6-1 and TRBJ1-3; D gene ambiguous. The germline V gene has CDR1 MNHNS and CDR2 SASEGT. The CDR3 has 15 residues. Trimming stripped 10 bases from V and 1 base from J, with 17 bases between. The CDR3 protein is CATCRQAGSGNTIYF. The CDR3 bases are TGTGCCACCTGCCGGCAGGCAGGTTCTGGAAACACCATATATTTT.

The genes are TRBV6-5 and TRBJ2-7, with 7 bases aligning to TRBD1. The V and J ends lost 2 bases and 0 bases, in that order; junction bases with no gene match: 4. Germline V CDR1 and CDR2: MNHEY, SVGAGI. There are 15 residues in the CDR3. In DNA form, the CDR3 reads TGTGCCAGCAGTTACGGGACAGAGAGCTCCTACGAGCAGTACTTC. It encodes CASSYGTESSYEQYF.

The V gene is TRBV6-5, the J gene TRBJ1-4, with D unresolved. This CDR3 comprises 13 residues. Looked up from germline, CDR1 is MNHEY and CDR2 is SVGAGI. Deletions cut 10 bases from V and 4 bases from J, with 13 bases between. The DNA of the CDR3 is TGTGCCACTAAGGGCCCGGGTAATGAAAAACTGTTTTTT. Translating it yields CATKGPGNEKLFF.

V gene TRBV7-3 combines with J gene TRBJ1-5, with D possibly TRBD1 on 5 matching bases. V was clipped by 4 bases and J by 4 bases, with 8 bases between them. The germline CDR1 and CDR2 sequences are SGHTA and FQGTGA. The CDR3 is 13 amino acids. CDR3 sequence: CASSSGPNQPQHF. The CDR3 DNA follows: TGTGCCAGCAGCTCGGGACCTAATCAGCCCCAGCATTTT.

The gene calls are TRBV2 and TRBJ2-1; TRBD2 matches 11 bases. The length of the CDR3 is 15 residues. Germline loops: CDR1 SNHLY, CDR2 FYNNEI. Trimming cost V 2 bases and J 4 bases; bases outside gene matches: 1. Written as DNA, the CDR3 is TGTGCCAGCAGTGAACTAGCGGGGGGATACAATGAGCAGTTCTTC. The encoded protein is CASSELAGGYNEQFF.

V gene TRBV11-2 combines with J gene TRBJ2-7; 7 bases map to TRBD1. The CDR3 spans 14 residues. Germline-derived CDR1 and CDR2 are SGHAT and FQNNGV. V was pared by 0 bases and J by 7 bases, with 6 bases of the junction left unmatched. CDR3 loop: CASSLDRGSGEQYF. CDR3 in DNA: TGTGCCAGCAGCTTAGACAGGGGGTCAGGGGAGCAGTACTTC. The whole variable domain, remainder taken from reference TRBV11-2 and TRBJ2-7, is EAGVAQSPRYKIIEKRQSVAFWCNPISGHATLYWYQQILGQGPKLLIQFQNNGVVDDSQLPKDRFSAERLKGVDSTLKIQPAKLEDSAVYLCASSLDRGSGEQYFGPGTRLTVT.

This clone was found a few times. This chain links TRBV4-1 with TRBJ2-7; 9 bases fit TRBD1. This CDR3 contains 15 residues. Trimming at V came to 4 bases and at J to 2 bases, leaving 6 bases not matched to a gene. Germline CDR1 and CDR2: MGHRA and YSYEKL. The CDR3 region has the DNA TGCGCCAGCAGCCCCAGGGGGACAGGGCCCTACGAGCAGTACTTC. Translation: CASSPRGTGPYEQYF.

This rearrangement joins TRBV7-9 to TRBJ2-3; possibly TRBD1 or TRBD2 for D (5 bases each). Per germline, CDR1 SEHNR and CDR2 FQNEAQ (reference sequence). The CDR3 contains 14 residues. V was pared by 5 bases and J by 2 bases, with 11 bases between. As DNA, the CDR3 is TGTGCCAGCAGCGAGAGAGGGGCCACAGATACGCAGTATTTT. It yields the protein CASSERGATDTQYF.

This rearrangement joins TRBV25-1 to TRBJ2-2; perhaps D is TRBD1 or TRBD2 (6 bases each). Trimming removed 2 bases from V and 4 bases from J, with 8 bases in between. This CDR3 is built from 14 residues. Germline V gives CDR1 MGHDK, CDR2 SYGVNS. The CDR3 protein is CASSERGATGELFF. Written as DNA, the CDR3 is TGTGCCAGCAGTGAAAGGGGGGCCACCGGGGAGCTGTTTTTT.

This chain uses TRBV11-2 with TRBJ1-2; D is possibly TRBD1 (6 bases). The CDR3 length is 15 residues. Trimming took 1 base from V and 5 from J, leaving 14 bases between them. CDR1 is SGHAT, CDR2 FQNNGV, per germline. The CDR3 is CASSLGPQGSYGYTF. The CDR3 DNA sequence: TGTGCCAGCAGCTTAGGTCCACAGGGATCTTATGGCTACACCTTC. The entire variable domain, with the rest obtained from reference TRBV11-2 and TRBJ1-2, is as follows: EAGVAQSPRYKIIEKRQSVAFWCNPISGHATLYWYQQILGQGPKLLIQFQNNGVVDDSQLPKDRFSAERLKGVDSTLKIQPAKLEDSAVYLCASSLGPQGSYGYTFGSGTRLTVV.

The chain joins TRBV10-3 to TRBJ1-1; D is perhaps TRBD1 (5 bases). Germline CDR1 reads ENHRY; CDR2 reads SYGVKD. The V and J ends lost 6 bases and 5 bases respectively, with 19 bases between them. The CDR3 is 15 residues long. The CDR3 protein is CAISPRLGRATEAFF. The CDR3 DNA is TGTGCCATCAGCCCCCGGCTCGGCAGGGCTACTGAAGCTTTCTTT.

Only one count was recorded for this clone. The chain links TRBV9 to TRBJ1-1, with unresolved D. The CDR3 is 13 residues long. Germline V gene data show CDR1 as SGDLS and CDR2 as YYNGEE. Trimming shortened V by 2 bases and J by 4 bases, and 9 bases separated the two germline ends. Here the CDR3 DNA reads TGTGCCAGCAGCGTCGGCCCGATCACTGAAGCTTTCTTT. Residues: CASSVGPITEAFF.

This clone is judged medium-sized. The chain has TRBV19 and TRBJ1-6, with 7 bases lining up with TRBD1. Unmatched junction bases numbered 3, after V lost 3 bases and J lost 10 bases. The CDR3 extends over 13 amino acids. Germline V gene lookup returns CDR1 LNHDA and CDR2 SQIVND (reference sequence). CDR3 in DNA: TGTGCCAGTAGTATTTGGGACAGCTCACCCCTCCACTTT. Encoded protein: CASSIWDSSPLHF. Full variable domain (missing parts from reference TRBV19 and TRBJ1-6): DGGITQSPKYLFRKEGQNVTLSCEQNLNHDAMYWYRQDPGQGLRLIYYSQIVNDFQKGDIAEGYSVSREKKESFPLTVTSAQKNPTAFYLCASSIWDSSPLHFGNGTRLTVT.

The chain employs TRBV29-1 and TRBJ1-5, with D perhaps TRBD1 (5 bases). The CDR3 sequence is 13 residues long. Trimming removed 4 bases at V and 0 bases at J, with 7 bases between. CDR1 and CDR2 (germline): SQVTM, ANQGSEA. CDR3 sequence reads: CSVAGGSNQPQHF. CDR3 DNA: TGCAGCGTTGCCGGGGGTAGCAATCAGCCCCAGCATTTT.

The chain joins TRBV5-1 to TRBJ2-5; D gene ambiguous. The CDR3 runs to 14 residues. The germline V and J ends were trimmed by 1 base and 0 bases, with 7 bases remaining between them. Per the germline V gene, CDR1 is SGHRS and CDR2 is YFSETQ. DNA for the CDR3: TGCGCCAGCAGCTTGCTGGCAGACCAAGAGACCCAGTACTTC. This encodes CASSLLADQETQYF.

The genes are TRBV29-1 and TRBJ1-3; D is undetermined. Trimming shortened V by 4 bases and J by 7 bases, and 11 bases separated the two germline ends. This CDR3 region has 12 residues. Germline CDR1 reads SQVTM; CDR2 reads ANQGSEA. The CDR3 spells CSVAEQRNTIYF. CDR3 nucleotide sequence: TGCAGCGTTGCAGAGCAAAGGAACACCATATATTTT.

The genes are TRBV15 and TRBJ2-7; TRBD1 aligns across 7 bases. Germline V CDR1 and CDR2: LNHNV, YYDKDF (reference sequence). After removal of 5 bases from V and 2 bases from J, the junction contained 6 bases not matched to a gene. The CDR3 totals 14 residues. This chain's CDR3 is CATSEMTGTYEQYV. The CDR3 DNA is TGTGCCACCAGCGAAATGACAGGGACCTACGAGCAGTACGTC.

The rearrangement joins TRBV6-5 to TRBJ2-7; D call uncertain. Trimming took 2 bases from V and 3 from J, leaving 14 bases between them. The CDR3 is made up of 15 amino acids. The germline V gene has CDR1 MNHEY and CDR2 SVGAGI. DNA for the CDR3: TGTGCCAGCAGTTACCGGGCCCTGACCCGCTACGAGCAGTACTTC. This translates into CASSYRALTRYEQYF.

The CDR3 loop is CASSTNRVGTYEQYF. The CDR3 DNA reads as TGCGCCAGCAGCACTAACAGGGTAGGAACTTACGAGCAGTACTTC. The rearrangement joins TRBV4-1 to TRBJ2-7, with D perhaps matching TRBD1 (6 bases). The V end lost 5 bases, the J end lost 4 bases, and 18 bases lay between the germline ends. CDR3 length: 15 residues. Germline-derived CDR1 and CDR2 are MGHRA and YSYEKL.

The V gene is TRBV7-9, the J gene TRBJ1-6; TRBD1 matches 9 bases. CDR1 and CDR2 from the germline V gene are SEHNR and FQNEAQ (reference sequence). The CDR3 sequence is 16 residues long. The ends lost 3 bases at V and 3 bases at J; junction bases unmatched: 3. Here the CDR3 DNA reads TGTGCCAGCAGCTTGGGACAGGGCTTCTATAATTCACCCCTCCACTTT. This encodes CASSLGQGFYNSPLHF.

The CDR3 sequence: CASKIQGGNYEQYF. CDR3 nucleotide sequence: TGTGCCAGCAAGATACAGGGGGGAAACTACGAGCAGTACTTC. The chain recombines TRBV11-2 with TRBJ2-7; TRBD1 matches 8 bases. This CDR3 region has 14 residues. From germline, CDR1 is SGHAT and CDR2 FQNNGV. V shed 7 bases, J shed 3 bases, and the junction held 8 bases outside the gene matches.